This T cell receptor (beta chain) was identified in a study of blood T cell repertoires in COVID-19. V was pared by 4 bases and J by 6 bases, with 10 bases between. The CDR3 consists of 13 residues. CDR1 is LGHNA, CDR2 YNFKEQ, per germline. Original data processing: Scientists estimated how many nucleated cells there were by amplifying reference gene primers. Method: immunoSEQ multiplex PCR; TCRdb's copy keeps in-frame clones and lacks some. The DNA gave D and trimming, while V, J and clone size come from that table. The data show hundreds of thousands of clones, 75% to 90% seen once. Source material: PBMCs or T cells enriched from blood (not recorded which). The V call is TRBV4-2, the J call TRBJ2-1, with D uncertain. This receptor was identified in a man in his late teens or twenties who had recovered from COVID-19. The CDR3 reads CASSPSPGNEQFF. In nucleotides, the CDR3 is TGTGCCAGCAGCCCATCACCAGGCAATGAGCAGTTCTTC.